The 26 T cell receptor beta chains in this list originate from one sample, sequenced in a study of beta chain features in type 1 diabetes (dated by TCRdb to the late 2010s). The method was the immunoSEQ multiplex PCR assay. All of the isolated RNA was reverse transcribed with the High Capacity cDNA Reverse Transcription Kit, so expressed TCRB transcripts were sequenced. In its TCRdb copy, this immuneACCESS table keeps in-frame sequences only and misses some clones. Where compared with another copy, unresolved V genes explain less than half of these, and the others have no known cause. This sample lists 250,000 to 300,000 clones; approximately 25% were detected once. The top ten hold about 0.012% of the sample. No antigens are known for them. Overall results and qualifications from the work: Type 1 diabetes patients showed a moderate but significant shortening of TCRB CDR3 length in all four CD4+ subsets.

The sample was naive CD4+ T cells from blood. The cell subset or site label on this specimen signifies: true naive CD4+ T cells. Every receptor here comes from a woman in her twenties or thirties with type 1 diabetes.

This clone was picked up a small number of times. The chain links TRBV27 to TRBJ2-7; 7 bases align to TRBD1. The CDR3 is 19 amino acids. CDR1 is MNHEY and CDR2 is SMNVEV in the germline V gene (reference sequence). Losses at the gene ends were 6 bases for V and 2 bases for J; bases not matched to a gene: 22. CDR3 region: CASRNFGDSRIPGTYEQYF. In DNA, the CDR3 is TGTGCCAGCAGAAACTTCGGGGACAGCAGGATCCCAGGTACCTACGAGCAGTACTTC.

There are a few counts of this clone. The V gene is TRBV29-1, the J gene TRBJ1-5; tentative D call: TRBD1 (6 bases). Germline assignment: CDR1 SQVTM and CDR2 ANQGSEA. V dropped 4 bases and J dropped 5 bases, with 12 bases sitting between them. This CDR3 is 13 amino acids long. CDR3 sequence: CSVAGDGDQPQHF. The CDR3 bases are TGCAGCGTTGCAGGGGATGGCGATCAGCCCCAGCATTTT.

This clone was recorded a few times. CDR3 region: CASSQVGSGRGGEQFF. The CDR3 coding sequence is TGTGCCAGCAGCCAAGTCGGTAGCGGGAGGGGAGGTGAGCAGTTCTTC. The chain is built from TRBV4-2 and TRBJ2-1; TRBD2 matches at 11 bases. V shed 1 base, J shed 9 bases, and the junction held 8 bases outside the gene matches. The CDR3 consists of 16 residues. Germline-derived CDR1 and CDR2 are LGHNA and YNFKEQ.

The rearrangement uses TRBV7-2 and TRBJ2-7; 8 nucleotides line up with TRBD2. CDR3 length: 16 amino acids. Per germline, CDR1 SGHTA and CDR2 FQGNSA. With 5 bases clipped from V and 7 bases from J, the junction kept 16 bases outside the gene matches. CDR3 sequence reads: CASSAGGASGLGEQYF. CDR3 sequence (DNA): TGTGCCAGCAGCGCCGGCGGGGCTAGCGGGTTGGGGGAGCAGTACTTC.

The chain is built from TRBV11-2 and TRBJ2-7; TRBD2 is a possible D gene (6 bases). Germline V CDR1 and CDR2: SGHAT, FQNNGV. Trimming cost V 0 bases and J 5 bases, with 11 bases left between them. There are 14 residues in the CDR3. CDR3 coding DNA: TGTGCCAGCAGCTTAGAGGGACTGAGGAACGAGCAGTACTTC. This encodes CASSLEGLRNEQYF.

The rearrangement uses TRBV6-5 and TRBJ1-2, with 7 bases that match TRBD1. Germline V CDR1 and CDR2: MNHEY, SVGAGI. V lost 6 bases, J lost 4 bases, and 8 bases stayed unmatched. CDR3 size: 14 residues. CDR3 in DNA: TGTGCCAGCAGAGCCCGACAGGGAGGCTATGGCTACACCTTC. This encodes CASRARQGGYGYTF.

This clone was counted a few times. This chain joins TRBV15 and TRBJ2-7; TRBD2 aligns across 7 bases. With V trimmed by 0 bases and J by 4 bases, 9 bases remained unmatched. CDR1 is LNHNV, CDR2 YYDKDF, per germline (reference sequence). The CDR3 has 16 residues. CDR3 loop: CATSRESLAGVYEQYF. The DNA of the CDR3 is TGTGCCACCAGCAGAGAGAGTCTCGCGGGAGTATACGAGCAGTACTTC. Variable domain in full (rest from reference TRBV15 and TRBJ2-7): DAMVIQNPRYQVTQFGKPVTLSCSQTLNHNVMYWYQQKSSQAPKLLFHYYDKDFNNEADTPDNFQSRRPNTSFCFLDIRSPGLGDTAMYLCATSRESLAGVYEQYFGPGTRLTVT.

This clone was recorded a few times. This rearrangement joins TRBV4-2 to TRBJ1-3; D is perhaps TRBD1 (5 bases). Germline V gene lookup returns CDR1 LGHNA and CDR2 YNFKEQ. The CDR3 totals 16 residues. V was clipped by 0 bases and J by 1 base, with 10 bases between them. In DNA form, the CDR3 reads TGTGCCAGCAGCCAAGATTTCCAGGGATCTGGAAACACCATATATTTT. Protein: CASSQDFQGSGNTIYF.

This chain connects TRBV28 to TRBJ1-1; D is unresolved. The CDR3 has 12 residues. The germline V gene has CDR1 MDHEN and CDR2 SYDVKM. V lost 5 bases to trimming and J lost 7 bases, with 11 bases between them. CDR3 region: CASSPRNVEAFF. CDR3 nucleotides: TGTGCCAGCAGTCCGAGGAACGTTGAAGCTTTCTTT.

The sample holds a few counts of this clone. The rearrangement uses TRBV7-2 and TRBJ2-1; tentatively, D is TRBD2 (6 bases). Per the germline V gene, CDR1 is SGHTA and CDR2 is FQGNSA. With 2 bases removed from V and 6 bases from J, the gap between germline ends came to 17 bases. This CDR3 is built from 16 residues. This CDR3 reads CASSLQTSRGINEQFF. The CDR3 region has the DNA TGTGCCAGCAGCTTACAGACTAGTCGGGGGATCAATGAGCAGTTCTTC.

The sample holds a few counts of this clone. J is TRBJ1-2 and V is TRBV2; D is perhaps TRBD1 (6 bases). CDR3 length: 14 amino acids. Trimming took off 6 bases at V and 0 bases at J, with 11 bases between the two ends. CDR1 and CDR2 (germline): SNHLY, FYNNEI. CDR3 region: CASSYREANYGYTF. The CDR3 nucleotides read TGTGCCAGCAGCTACAGGGAAGCTAACTATGGCTACACCTTC.

This chain joins TRBV18 and TRBJ2-4; tentatively, D is TRBD2 (6 bases). The CDR3 runs to 16 residues. V lost 3 bases and J 7 bases, leaving 19 bases between the germline ends. Germline CDR1 reads KGHSH; CDR2 reads LQKENI. The CDR3 loop reads CASSPSGTQTPNIQYF. The CDR3 bases are TGTGCCAGCTCACCTAGCGGAACCCAAACCCCCAACATTCAGTACTTC.

The sample holds a few counts of this clone. Additional DNA sequences in this sample encode the identical CDR3. This chain links TRBV7-9 with TRBJ2-5; 7 bases line up with TRBD1. Trimming removed 1 base from V and 2 bases from J; junction bases left unmatched: 4. CDR3 length: 15 amino acids. The germline CDR1 and CDR2 sequences are SEHNR and FQNEAQ (reference sequence). In DNA form, the CDR3 reads TGTGCCAGCAGCTTAGGACAGGGAAGGCAAGAGACCCAGTACTTC. It specifies CASSLGQGRQETQYF.

J is TRBJ2-1 and V is TRBV9; 7 nucleotides agree with TRBD1. The V gene's germline CDR1 is SGDLS and CDR2 YYNGEE. V shed 3 bases and J 6 bases; nucleotides not matched to a gene: 9. The CDR3 extends over 15 amino acids. In DNA form, the CDR3 reads TGTGCCAGCAGCGACCGACAGGGCTTGGGCAATGAGCAGTTCTTC. Its protein product is CASSDRQGLGNEQFF.

The V gene is TRBV2, the J gene TRBJ1-1, with D possibly being TRBD1 (5 bases). This CDR3 has 13 amino acids. V gave up 4 bases and J gave up 2 bases, with 8 bases separating them. Germline V CDR1 and CDR2: SNHLY, FYNNEI. The CDR3 DNA sequence: TGTGCCAGCAGTGTAAGGGGTAACACTGAAGCTTTCTTT. This encodes CASSVRGNTEAFF.

The V and J genes are TRBV29-1 and TRBJ2-2; no clear D gene. In germline, CDR1 is SQVTM, CDR2 ANQGSEA. This CDR3 is 13 amino acids long. V dropped 3 bases and J dropped 4 bases, with 9 bases sitting between them. The CDR3 spells CSVDSPSTGELFF. The CDR3 bases are TGCAGCGTTGACTCCCCCAGCACCGGGGAGCTGTTTTTT.

The table lists this clone with a few counts. This rearrangement joins TRBV30 to TRBJ1-2; 7 bases fit TRBD1. CDR1 is GTSNPN and CDR2 is SVGIG in the germline V gene (reference sequence). The CDR3 sequence is 13 residues long. With V trimmed by 4 bases and J by 4 bases, 6 bases remained unmatched. This chain's CDR3 is CAWTLRDSYGYTF. The CDR3 bases are TGTGCCTGGACCCTCCGGGACAGCTATGGCTACACCTTC.

V usage is TRBV23-1 and J usage is TRBJ2-1; a weak D match, TRBD2 (6 bases). TRBV23-1 is an ORF; its function is uncertain. The V and J ends lost 1 base and 8 bases respectively, with 9 bases between them. The CDR3 is 13 residues long. CDR3 protein: CASSQWGEDEQFF. For the CDR3, the DNA is TGCGCCAGCAGTCAATGGGGGGAGGATGAGCAGTTCTTC.

The chain joins TRBV30 to TRBJ1-4; 7 bases agree with TRBD1. Looked up from germline, CDR1 is GTSNPN and CDR2 is SVGIG (reference sequence). CDR3 size: 14 residues. The junction had 10 bases not matched to a gene; V was cut back by 2 bases and J by 10 bases. CDR3 in amino acids: CAWSTAGTDVKLFF. The DNA for the CDR3 is TGTGCCTGGAGTACCGCCGGGACAGATGTAAAACTGTTTTTT.

The rearrangement joins TRBV18 to TRBJ2-5; a weak D match, TRBD2 (5 bases). The CDR3 covers 14 residues. Germline V gene sequence: CDR1 KGHSH, CDR2 LQKENI. V shed 4 bases and J shed 4 bases, with 13 bases lying between them. This CDR3 reads CASSRLEVRETQYF. In nucleotides, the CDR3 is TGTGCCAGCTCACGACTGGAGGTCCGAGAGACCCAGTACTTC.

For this clone: The junction does not match germline at one end; this may be a read error. V usage is TRBV7-7 and J usage is TRBJ2-7; 10 nucleotides match TRBD2. This CDR3 spans 13 amino acids. Germline lookup yields CDR1 SSHAT and CDR2 FNYEAQ (reference sequence). The DNA of the CDR3 is TGTGCTAGCAGCTCAGGGACTAGCGTCGAGCAGTACTTC. Amino acid sequence: CASSSGTSVEQYF.

This clone was seen more than once but under ten times. V and J are TRBV7-9 and TRBJ2-7, with a possible D match to TRBD2 (6 bases). Germline V gives CDR1 SEHNR, CDR2 FQNEAQ (reference sequence). V was cut by 3 bases and J by 4 bases, with 13 bases left in between. The CDR3 runs to 14 residues. CDR3 sequence reads: CASSLIAERYEQYF. The CDR3 DNA sequence: TGTGCCAGCAGCTTGATAGCGGAAAGGTACGAGCAGTACTTC.

The chain links TRBV4-2 to TRBJ2-7; TRBD1 matches at 9 bases. The CDR3 spans 14 residues. V lost 4 bases and J lost 5; bases outside the gene matches: 6. Germline CDR1 reads LGHNA; CDR2 reads YNFKEQ. The DNA for the CDR3 is TGTGCCAGCAGCCTGGGACAGGGAGGCGACGAGCAGTACTTC. It specifies CASSLGQGGDEQYF.

This clone was recorded only once. This chain uses TRBV5-1 with TRBJ2-7, with 15 nucleotides matching TRBD2. V lost 3 bases and J lost 2; bases outside the gene matches: 6. Looked up from germline, CDR1 is SGHRS and CDR2 is YFSETQ. The CDR3 runs 17 residues. CDR3 amino acids: CASSSGTSGRTTYEQYF. For the CDR3, the DNA is TGCGCCAGCAGCTCCGGGACTAGCGGGAGGACAACCTACGAGCAGTACTTC. Based on the CDR3 plus reference TRBV5-1 and TRBJ2-7, the full variable domain is KAGVTQTPRYLIKTRGQQVTLSCSPISGHRSVSWYQQTPGQGLQFLFEYFSETQRNKGNFPGRFSGRQFSNSRSEMNVSTLELGDSALYLCASSSGTSGRTTYEQYFGPGTRLTVT.

V and J are TRBV18 and TRBJ2-2; a possible D gene is TRBD2 (5 bases). Deletions cut 2 bases from V and 5 bases from J, with 12 bases between. Looked up from germline, CDR1 is KGHSH and CDR2 is LQKENI. This CDR3 contains 15 residues. CDR3 sequence: CASSPTEGWTGELFF. CDR3 bases: TGTGCCAGCTCACCAACCGAGGGATGGACCGGGGAGCTGTTTTTT.

The chain combines TRBV5-1 with TRBJ2-7, with TRBD2 identical over 14 bases. Trimming at V came to 4 bases and at J to 2 bases, leaving 23 bases not matched to a gene. CDR3 size: 22 residues. Per the germline V gene, CDR1 is SGHRS and CDR2 is YFSETQ. As DNA, the CDR3 is TGCGCCAGCAGCCCGGTCGGGTATGACTTCGGACTAGCGGGGGGCTTAACCTACGAGCAGTACTTC. Translated: CASSPVGYDFGLAGGLTYEQYF.